The clone carrying this TCR beta chain came up many times. Its target is unknown. The data are from a study of neurological immune-mediated disorders. Findings of the study overall: TCR-beta repertoires seemed private in all groups, with no expanded CDR3 amino acid sequences shared. Repertoires from 18 of 34 multiple sclerosis patients grouped phylogenetically into a related-CDR3 cluster, suggesting a possible signature.

The cDNA came from 5'RACE with 10-nucleotide random UMIs. A single run covered 15-18 subjects with over 160 million TCR-beta sequences. TCRdb recomputed calls from the 5' RACE reads with MiXCR, one row per CDR3 protein. The sample holds 50,000 to 75,000 distinct CDR3 sequences, more than 3.5% seen once. V was trimmed by 1 base and J by 13 bases, leaving 16 bases between them. CDR3 length: 12 residues. Germline V gene data show CDR1 as DFQATT and CDR2 as SNEGSKA (reference sequence). Sequenced: PBMCs. This TCR was sampled from a man aged 50 or older with multiple sclerosis. The V and J genes are TRBV20-1 and TRBJ1-1; tentatively, D is TRBD1 (6 bases). The CDR3 here is CSARGKGGPVFF. As DNA, the CDR3 is TGCAGTGCTAGAGGAAAGGGGGGGCCCGTTTTCTTT.